This TCR beta chain was documented in a study of regulatory T cells in long-lasting Graves disease. Study findings and constraints: Whereas more than 950 public clonotypes were shared by new patients, persistent patients shared more, at about 2,500.

The table lists this clonotype with many counts. Antigen unknown. The CDR3 is made up of 13 amino acids. The V end was cut by 7 bases, the J end by 2 bases, with 11 bases between. Germline V gene lookup returns CDR1 MNHNS and CDR2 SASEGT. Time point denoted: newly diagnosed GD, antithyroid drugs for less than 3 months. Extracted PBMC RNA gave rise to the TCR library. Building of the TCR beta libraries involved iRepertoire HTBI primers and Arm-PCR of CDR3 regions. Each CDR3 protein gets one entry after TCRdb re-called the multiplex PCR reads with MiXCR. The sample lists 300,000 to 400,000 distinct CDR3 sequences, 18% occurring once.

The starting material was peripheral blood mononuclear cells (PBMCs), obtained at new diagnosis, from a patient treated with antithyroid drugs. The receptor's source is a female donor with Graves disease. This chain links TRBV6-1 with TRBJ2-5; D possibly corresponds to TRBD2 (5 bases). CDR3: CASTSGLQETQYF. The CDR3 region has the DNA TGTGCCAGCACCTCCGGACTTCAAGAGACCCAGTACTTC.